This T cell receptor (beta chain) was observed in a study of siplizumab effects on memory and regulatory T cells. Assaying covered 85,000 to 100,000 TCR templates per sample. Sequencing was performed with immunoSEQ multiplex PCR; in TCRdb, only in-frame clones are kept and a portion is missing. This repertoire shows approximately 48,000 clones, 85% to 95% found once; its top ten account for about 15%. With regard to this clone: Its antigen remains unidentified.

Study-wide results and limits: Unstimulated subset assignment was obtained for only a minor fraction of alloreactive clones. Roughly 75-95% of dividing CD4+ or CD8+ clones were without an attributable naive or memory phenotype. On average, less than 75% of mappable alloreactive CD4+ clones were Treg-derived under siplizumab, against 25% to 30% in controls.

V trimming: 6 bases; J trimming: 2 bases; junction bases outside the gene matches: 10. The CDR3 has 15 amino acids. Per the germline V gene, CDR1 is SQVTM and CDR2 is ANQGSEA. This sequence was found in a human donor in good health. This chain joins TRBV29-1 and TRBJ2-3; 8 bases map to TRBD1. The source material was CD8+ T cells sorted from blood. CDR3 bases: TGCAGCGTGAGGGGGTTGGGACAGGTCACAGATACGCAGTATTTT. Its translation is CSVRGLGQVTDTQYF.